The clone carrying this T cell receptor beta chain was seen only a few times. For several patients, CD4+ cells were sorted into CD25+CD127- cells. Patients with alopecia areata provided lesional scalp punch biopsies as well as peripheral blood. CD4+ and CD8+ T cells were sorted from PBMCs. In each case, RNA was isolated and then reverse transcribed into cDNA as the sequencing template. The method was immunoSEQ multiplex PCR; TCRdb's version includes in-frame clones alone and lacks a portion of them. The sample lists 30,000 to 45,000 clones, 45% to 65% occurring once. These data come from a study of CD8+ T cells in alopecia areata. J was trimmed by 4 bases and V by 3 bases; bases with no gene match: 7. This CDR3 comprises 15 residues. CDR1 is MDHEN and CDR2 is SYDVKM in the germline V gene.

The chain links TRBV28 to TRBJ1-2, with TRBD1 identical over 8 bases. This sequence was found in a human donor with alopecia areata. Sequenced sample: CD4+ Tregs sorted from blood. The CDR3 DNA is TGTGCCAGCAGTTTGCCACTCGGGACAGGCTATGGCTACACCTTC. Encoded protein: CASSLPLGTGYGYTF.